This T cell receptor beta chain stems from a study of OX40 agonist ivuxolimab in advanced cancers. Study information: Aged about 20 to 80 with a mean of roughly 63 years, they were about 78% male. Study results and limitations: Patients with a partial response at 0.1-3.0 mg/kg had among the lowest clonal expansion.

Points on this clone: What it binds is unknown.

At cycle 4 day 1, cycle 7 day 1, and baseline, blood was sampled. The repertoire was sequenced with immunoSEQ multiplex PCR; TCRdb's copy has only in-frame clones and lacks some. The sample has roughly 93,000 clones, about 80% seen once. V gave up 0 bases and J gave up 0 bases; unmatched junction bases: 4. The germline V gene encodes CDR1 LGHNT and CDR2 FRNRAP. The CDR3 totals 16 residues. The TCR comes from an adult with an advanced solid tumor such as melanoma, head and neck, liver or kidney cancer. The starting material was CD4+ or CD8+ T cells sorted from blood, obtained in a trial of the OX40 agonist ivuxolimab. V gene TRBV12-5 combines with J gene TRBJ1-1, with 7 bases matching TRBD1. Here the CDR3 reads CASGLVGDSMNTEAFF. The CDR3 nucleotides are TGTGCTAGTGGTTTGGTAGGGGACAGTATGAACACTGAAGCTTTCTTT.